A single sample gave rise to the 2 T cell receptor beta chains below, sequenced in a study of T cells after somatic rescue of genetic block. Generated by immunoSEQ multiplex PCR, the TCRdb table keeps only in-frame clones and is missing some. This sample carries 68,000 or so clones, approximately 90% of them seen once, and the ten largest clones take roughly 2.8%. Specimen: peripheral blood mononuclear cells (PBMCs). These TCRs come from a man aged 35-49 years.

The gene calls are TRBV18 and TRBJ1-2, with 8 bases matching TRBD1. The CDR3 has 13 residues. The V gene end was trimmed by 4 bases and the J gene end by 5 bases; junction bases not matched to a gene: 3. Germline lookup yields CDR1 KGHSH and CDR2 LQKENI. As DNA, the CDR3 is TGTGCCAGCTCACGGACAGGGAGATATGGCTACACCTTC. This gives the protein CASSRTGRYGYTF.

This chain links TRBV6-5 with TRBJ2-7; D could derive from TRBD1 or TRBD2 (6 bases each). This CDR3 spans 15 amino acids. The V gene lost 6 bases and the J gene lost 4 bases, with 19 bases spanning the gap. Germline CDR1 MNHEY, CDR2 SVGAGI. Written as DNA, the CDR3 is TGTGCCAGCAGCACCGTGGGGGGCTCGCGGTACGAGCAGTACTTC. This encodes CASSTVGGSRYEQYF.